The 3 T cell receptor beta chains below all came from one sample that was sequenced in a study of PD-1 blockade in classical Hodgkin lymphoma. Here immunoSEQ multiplex PCR was the method, and the copy in TCRdb shows in-frame clones only, minus some. The sample shows about 11,000 clones, 70% to 85% of them seen only once. Brentuximab vedotin exposure varied among the patients, all of whom had relapsed after autologous stem cell transplantation. The source material was peripheral blood mononuclear cells (PBMCs), sampled at baseline. The source is a human donor with classical Hodgkin lymphoma.

This clone was picked up one time. The CDR3 region has the DNA TGTGCCAGCAGCTTAACAGGGTCCTACAATGAGCAGTTCTTC. Residues: CASSLTGSYNEQFF. The V gene is TRBV7-9, the J gene TRBJ2-1; a weak D match, TRBD1 (6 bases). V was pared by 2 bases and J by 1 base, with 6 bases between. The CDR3 has 14 residues. CDR1 is SEHNR, CDR2 FQNEAQ, per germline (reference sequence).

The chain has TRBV7-2 and TRBJ1-1, with TRBD1 as a possible D gene (5 bases). V was clipped by 3 bases and J by 10 bases, with 12 bases between them. Germline V CDR1 and CDR2: SGHTA, FQGNSA. The CDR3 consists of 12 residues. CDR3 nucleotides: TGTGCCAGCAGCTTGAGCAGGGTACGAGCTTTCTTT. Residues: CASSLSRVRAFF.

This sequence joins TRBV6-5 and TRBJ1-2; D is unclear. The CDR3 contains 13 residues. Germline V gene sequence: CDR1 MNHEY, CDR2 SVGAGI. V was shortened by 6 bases and J by 4 bases, with 12 bases between the two germline ends. The CDR3 here is CASSLAGLYGYTF. CDR3 coding DNA: TGTGCCAGCAGCTTGGCTGGGCTCTATGGCTACACCTTC.